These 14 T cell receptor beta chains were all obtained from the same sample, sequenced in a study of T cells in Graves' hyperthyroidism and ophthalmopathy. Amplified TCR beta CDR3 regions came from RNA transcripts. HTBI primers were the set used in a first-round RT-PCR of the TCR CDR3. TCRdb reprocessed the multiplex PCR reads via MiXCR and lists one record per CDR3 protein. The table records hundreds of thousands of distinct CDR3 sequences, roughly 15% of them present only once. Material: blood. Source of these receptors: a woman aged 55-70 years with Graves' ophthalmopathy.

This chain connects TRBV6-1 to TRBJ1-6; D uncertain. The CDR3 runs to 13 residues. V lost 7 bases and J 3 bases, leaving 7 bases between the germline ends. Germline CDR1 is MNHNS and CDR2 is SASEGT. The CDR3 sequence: CASMGIYNSPLHF. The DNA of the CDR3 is TGTGCCAGCATGGGGATCTATAATTCACCCCTCCACTTT.

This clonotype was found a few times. The CDR3: CASGRGWGEQYF. The CDR3 coding sequence is TGTGCCAGCGGGAGGGGATGGGGGGAGCAGTACTTC. This chain joins TRBV28 and TRBJ2-7, with 7 bases that match TRBD2. Germline V lookup: CDR1 MDHEN, CDR2 SYDVKM. J gave up 7 bases and V 8 bases, and 8 bases lay outside the gene matches. The CDR3 spans 12 residues.

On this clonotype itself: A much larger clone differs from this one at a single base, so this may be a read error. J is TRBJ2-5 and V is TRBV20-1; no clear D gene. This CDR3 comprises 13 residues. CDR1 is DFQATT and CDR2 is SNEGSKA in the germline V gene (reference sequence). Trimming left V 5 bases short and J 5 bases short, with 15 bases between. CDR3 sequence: CSALQTGRETQYF. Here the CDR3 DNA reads TGCAGTGCTCTCCAGACTGGCCGTGAGACCCAGTACTTC.

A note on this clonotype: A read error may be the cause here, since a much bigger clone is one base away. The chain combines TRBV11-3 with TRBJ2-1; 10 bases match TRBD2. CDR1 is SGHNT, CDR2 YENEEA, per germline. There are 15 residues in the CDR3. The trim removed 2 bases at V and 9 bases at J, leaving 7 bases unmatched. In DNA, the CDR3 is TGTGCCAGCAGCTTAACCCTAGCGGGAGCGAGTGAGCAGTTCTTC. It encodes CASSLTLAGASEQFF.

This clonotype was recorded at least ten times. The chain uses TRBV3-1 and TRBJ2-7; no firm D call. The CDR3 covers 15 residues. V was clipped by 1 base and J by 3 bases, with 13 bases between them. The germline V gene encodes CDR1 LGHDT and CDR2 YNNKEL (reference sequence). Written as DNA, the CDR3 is TGTGCCAGCAGCCAAGGCCCGGGTCTCGACTACGAGCAGTACTTC. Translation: CASSQGPGLDYEQYF.

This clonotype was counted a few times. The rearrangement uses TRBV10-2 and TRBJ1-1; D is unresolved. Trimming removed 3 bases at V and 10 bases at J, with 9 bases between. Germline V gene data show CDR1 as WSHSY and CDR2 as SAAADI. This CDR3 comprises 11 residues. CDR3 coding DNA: TGCGCCAGCAGTGACGGCGGCCGAGCTTTCTTT. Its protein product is CASSDGGRAFF.

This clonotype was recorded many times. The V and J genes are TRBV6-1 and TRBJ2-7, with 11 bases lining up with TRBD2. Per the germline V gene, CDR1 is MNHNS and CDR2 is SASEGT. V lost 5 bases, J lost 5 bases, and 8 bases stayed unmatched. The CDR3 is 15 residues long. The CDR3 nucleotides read TGTGCCAGCAGTTATTCCGAGACTAGCGGGGACGAGCAGTACTTC. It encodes CASSYSETSGDEQYF.

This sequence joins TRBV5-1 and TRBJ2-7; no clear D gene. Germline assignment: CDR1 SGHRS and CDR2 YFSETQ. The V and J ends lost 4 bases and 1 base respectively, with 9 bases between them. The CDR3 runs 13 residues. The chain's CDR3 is CASSELGSYEQYF. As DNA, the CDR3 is TGCGCCAGCAGCGAATTAGGTTCCTACGAGCAGTACTTC.

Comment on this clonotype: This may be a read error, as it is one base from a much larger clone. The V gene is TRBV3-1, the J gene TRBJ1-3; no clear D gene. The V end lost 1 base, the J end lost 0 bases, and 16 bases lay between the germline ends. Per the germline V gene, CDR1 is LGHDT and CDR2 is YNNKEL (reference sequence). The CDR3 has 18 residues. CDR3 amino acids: CASSQGRRSASSGNTIYF. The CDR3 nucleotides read TGTGCCAGCAGCCAAGGCAGGCGCTCAGCCAGCTCTGGAAACACCATATATTTT.

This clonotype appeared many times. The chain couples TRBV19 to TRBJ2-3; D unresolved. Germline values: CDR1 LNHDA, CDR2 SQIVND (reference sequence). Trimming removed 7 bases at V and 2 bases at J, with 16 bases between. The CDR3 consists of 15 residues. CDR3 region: CASNVGDGYTDTQYF. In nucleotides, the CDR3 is TGTGCCAGTAACGTAGGTGACGGGTACACAGATACGCAGTATTTT. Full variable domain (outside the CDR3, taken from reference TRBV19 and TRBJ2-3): DGGITQSPKYLFRKEGQNVTLSCEQNLNHDAMYWYRQDPGQGLRLIYYSQIVNDFQKGDIAEGYSVSREKKESFPLTVTSAQKNPTAFYLCASNVGDGYTDTQYFGPGTRLTVL.

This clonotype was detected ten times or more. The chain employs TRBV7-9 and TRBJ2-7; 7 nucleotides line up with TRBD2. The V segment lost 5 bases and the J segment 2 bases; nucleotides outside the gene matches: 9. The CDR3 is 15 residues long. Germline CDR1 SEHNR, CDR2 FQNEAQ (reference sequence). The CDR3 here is CASSPGGGGTYEQYF. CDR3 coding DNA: TGTGCCAGCAGCCCTGGGGGGGGAGGAACCTACGAGCAGTACTTC.

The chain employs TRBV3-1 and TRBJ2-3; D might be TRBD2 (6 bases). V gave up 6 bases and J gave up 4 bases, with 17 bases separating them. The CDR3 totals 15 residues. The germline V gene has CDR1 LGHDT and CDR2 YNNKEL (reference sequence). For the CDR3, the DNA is TGTGCCAGCAGTAGAGGAGGGAGAGGGCCAGATACGCAGTATTTT. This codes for CASSRGGRGPDTQYF.

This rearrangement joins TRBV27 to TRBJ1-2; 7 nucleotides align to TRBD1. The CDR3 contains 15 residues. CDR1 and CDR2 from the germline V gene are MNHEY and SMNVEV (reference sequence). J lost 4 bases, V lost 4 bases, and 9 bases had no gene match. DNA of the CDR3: TGTGCCAGCAGTTGGGGAGGAGGGGGCGTCTATGGCTACACCTTC. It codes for CASSWGGGGVYGYTF.

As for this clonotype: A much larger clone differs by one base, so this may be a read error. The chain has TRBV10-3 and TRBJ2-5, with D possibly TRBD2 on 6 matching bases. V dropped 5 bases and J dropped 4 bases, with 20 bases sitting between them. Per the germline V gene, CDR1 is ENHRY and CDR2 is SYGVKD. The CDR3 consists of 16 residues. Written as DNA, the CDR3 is TGTGCCATCAGTCAATCACCGGGAGCAGGGCTAGAGACCCAGTACTTC. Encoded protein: CAISQSPGAGLETQYF.